This TCR beta chain was identified during a study of chemoradiotherapy in HPV16-positive cancers. Study-wide context: Candidate HPV-specific clones and shared TCR motifs came from a couple of HPV16-positive patients. Study conclusions and caveats: Non-HPV-specific T cells did not expand in tumors during treatment, whereas candidate HPV-specific clones and E7-related motifs did.

Over chemoradiotherapy, repertoires were sampled more than once. Regarding this clone: Its cognate antigen is unknown.

Profiling relied on immunoSEQ multiplex PCR, and the TCRdb table lists in-frame clones only, not all of them. This table holds about 13,000 clones, around 85% found once. In germline, CDR1 is SGHNT, CDR2 YYREEE (reference sequence). This CDR3 region has 16 residues. V was pared by 4 bases and J by 5 bases, with 6 bases of the junction left unmatched. The receptor comes from a human donor with HPV-associated anogenital cancer. This specimen was blood, taken from a patient who underwent chemoradiotherapy. The chain is built from TRBV5-4 and TRBJ2-5; 15 positions match TRBD2. CDR3 residues: CASSKAGTSGGETQYF. CDR3 in DNA: TGTGCCAGCAGCAAGGCCGGGACTAGCGGGGGGGAGACCCAGTACTTC. Complete variable domain (other parts from reference TRBV5-4 and TRBJ2-5): ETGVTQSPTHLIKTRGQQVTLRCSSQSGHNTVSWYQQALGQGPQFIFQYYREEENGRGNFPPRFSGLQFPNYSSELNVNALELDDSALYLCASSKAGTSGGETQYFGPGTRLLVL.